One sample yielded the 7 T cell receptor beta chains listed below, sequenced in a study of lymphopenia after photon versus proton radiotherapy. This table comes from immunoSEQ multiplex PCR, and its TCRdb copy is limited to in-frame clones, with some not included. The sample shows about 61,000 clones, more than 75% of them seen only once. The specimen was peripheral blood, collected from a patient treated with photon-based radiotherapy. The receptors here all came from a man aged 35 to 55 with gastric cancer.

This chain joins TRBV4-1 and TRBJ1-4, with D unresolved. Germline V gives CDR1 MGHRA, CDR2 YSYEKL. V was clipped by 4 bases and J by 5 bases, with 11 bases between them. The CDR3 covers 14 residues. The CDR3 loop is CASSLGSRNEKLFF. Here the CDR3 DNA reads TGCGCCAGCAGCCTGGGGTCCCGGAATGAAAAACTGTTTTTT.

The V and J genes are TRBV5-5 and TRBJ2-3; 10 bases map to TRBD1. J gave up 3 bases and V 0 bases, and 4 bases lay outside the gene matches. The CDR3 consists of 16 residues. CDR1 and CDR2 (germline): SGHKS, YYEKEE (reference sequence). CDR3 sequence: CASSLDGTGVTDTQYF. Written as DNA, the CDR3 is TGTGCCAGCAGCTTGGACGGGACAGGGGTAACAGATACGCAGTATTTT.

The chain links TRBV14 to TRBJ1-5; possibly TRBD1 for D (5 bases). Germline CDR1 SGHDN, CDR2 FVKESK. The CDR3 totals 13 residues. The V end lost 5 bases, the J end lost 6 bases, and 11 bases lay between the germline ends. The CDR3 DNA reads TGTGCCAGCAGCGGGGGTATTGGTCAGCCCCAGCATTTT. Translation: CASSGGIGQPQHF.

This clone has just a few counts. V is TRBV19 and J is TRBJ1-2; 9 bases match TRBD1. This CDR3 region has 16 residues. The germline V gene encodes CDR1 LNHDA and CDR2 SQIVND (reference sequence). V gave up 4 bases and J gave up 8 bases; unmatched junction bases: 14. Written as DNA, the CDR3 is TGTGCCAGTAGTACGGATGCTGGGACAGGGCCGAGGGGCTACACCTTC. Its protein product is CASSTDAGTGPRGYTF.

The CDR3 region is CASSEPSGGRRSGNTIYF. The CDR3 DNA reads as TGTGCCAGCAGTGAACCCTCGGGGGGTCGTCGCTCTGGAAACACCATATATTTT. The chain is built from TRBV6-1 and TRBJ1-3; tentative D call: TRBD1 (5 bases). The CDR3 length is 18 residues. The germline V gene has CDR1 MNHNS and CDR2 SASEGT. With 2 bases removed from V and 0 bases from J, the gap between germline ends came to 17 bases.

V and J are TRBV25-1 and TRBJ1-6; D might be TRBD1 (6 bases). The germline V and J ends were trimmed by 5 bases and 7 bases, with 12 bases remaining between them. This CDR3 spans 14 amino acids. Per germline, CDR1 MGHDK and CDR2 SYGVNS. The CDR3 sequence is CASSFWTENSPLHF. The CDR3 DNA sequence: TGTGCCAGCAGTTTCTGGACAGAGAATTCACCCCTCCACTTT.

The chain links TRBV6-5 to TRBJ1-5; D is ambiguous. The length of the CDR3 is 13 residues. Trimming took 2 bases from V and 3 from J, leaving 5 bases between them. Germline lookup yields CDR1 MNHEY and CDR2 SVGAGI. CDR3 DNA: TGTGCCAGCAGTTACAGGGCCAATCAGCCCCAGCATTTT. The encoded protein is CASSYRANQPQHF.